This T cell receptor (beta chain) was sequenced during a study of T cells in lung cancer brain metastases. The data were produced by immunoSEQ multiplex PCR, yet TCRdb's version contains in-frame clones alone and is incomplete. The top ten hold approximately 6.6% of the sample, which has about 670 clones, around 94% seen once. V lost 5 bases to trimming and J lost 4 bases; unmatched junction nucleotides: 11. CDR1 LNHNV and CDR2 YYDKDF come from the germline V gene (reference sequence). There are 17 residues in the CDR3. The chain links TRBV15 to TRBJ1-2; 12 bases line up with TRBD1. This clonotype was obtained from a man aged 55 to 70 with non-small cell lung cancer that had spread to the brain. Input material: tumor tissue from a brain metastasis. The CDR3 DNA reads TGTGCCACCAGCCCCCCGGGACAGGGGGCGCGTAGCTATGGCTACACCTTC. This encodes CATSPPGQGARSYGYTF.